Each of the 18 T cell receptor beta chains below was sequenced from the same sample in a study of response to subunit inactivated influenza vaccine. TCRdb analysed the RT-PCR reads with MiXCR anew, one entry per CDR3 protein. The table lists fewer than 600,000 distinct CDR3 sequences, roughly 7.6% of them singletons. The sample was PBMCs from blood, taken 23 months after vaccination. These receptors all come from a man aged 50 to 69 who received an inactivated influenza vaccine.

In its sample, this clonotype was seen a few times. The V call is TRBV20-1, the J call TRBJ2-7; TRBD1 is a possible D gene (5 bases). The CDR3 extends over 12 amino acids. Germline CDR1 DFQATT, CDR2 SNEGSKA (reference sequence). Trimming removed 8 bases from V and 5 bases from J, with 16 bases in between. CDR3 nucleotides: TGCAGTACCACGCAGGACACCCACGAGCAGTACTTC. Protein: CSTTQDTHEQYF.

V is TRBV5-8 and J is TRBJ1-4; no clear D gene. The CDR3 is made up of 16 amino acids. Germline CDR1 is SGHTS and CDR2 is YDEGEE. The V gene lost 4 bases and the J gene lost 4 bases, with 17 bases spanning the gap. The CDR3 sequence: CASSGRVQKNNEKLFF. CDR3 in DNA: TGTGCCAGCAGCGGAAGGGTTCAGAAGAATAATGAAAAACTGTTTTTT.

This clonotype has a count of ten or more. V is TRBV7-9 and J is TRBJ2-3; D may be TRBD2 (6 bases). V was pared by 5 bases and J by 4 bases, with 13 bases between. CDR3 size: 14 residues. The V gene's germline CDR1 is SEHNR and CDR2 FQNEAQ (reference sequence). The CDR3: CASSQPGVPDTQYF. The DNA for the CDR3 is TGTGCCAGCAGCCAGCCGGGGGTCCCAGATACGCAGTATTTT.

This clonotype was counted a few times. CDR3 sequence reads: CASSQGGTGHNEQFF. The CDR3 region has the DNA TGCGCCAGCAGCCAAGGGGGGACAGGACACAATGAGCAGTTCTTC. This chain links TRBV4-1 with TRBJ2-1; TRBD1 matches 8 bases. CDR3 length: 15 amino acids. V gave up 1 base and J gave up 5 bases; unmatched junction bases: 4. Germline V gene sequence: CDR1 MGHRA, CDR2 YSYEKL.

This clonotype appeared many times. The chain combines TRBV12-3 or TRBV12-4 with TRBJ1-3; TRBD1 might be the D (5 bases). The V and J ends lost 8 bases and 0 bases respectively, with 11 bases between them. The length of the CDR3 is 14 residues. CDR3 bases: TGTGCCAGCGGCGACAGCTTCTCTGGAAACACCATATATTTT. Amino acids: CASGDSFSGNTIYF.

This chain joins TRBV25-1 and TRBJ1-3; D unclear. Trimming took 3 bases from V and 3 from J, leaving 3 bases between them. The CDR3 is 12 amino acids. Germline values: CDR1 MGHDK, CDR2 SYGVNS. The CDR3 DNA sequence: TGTGCCAGCAGTGATGGTGGAAACACCATATATTTT. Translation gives CASSDGGNTIYF. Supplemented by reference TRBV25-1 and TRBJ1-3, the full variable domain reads EADIYQTPRYLVIGTGKKITLECSQTMGHDKMYWYQQDPGMELHLIHYSYGVNSTEKGDLSSESTVSRIRTEHFPLTLESARPSHTSQYLCASSDGGNTIYFGEGSWLTVV.

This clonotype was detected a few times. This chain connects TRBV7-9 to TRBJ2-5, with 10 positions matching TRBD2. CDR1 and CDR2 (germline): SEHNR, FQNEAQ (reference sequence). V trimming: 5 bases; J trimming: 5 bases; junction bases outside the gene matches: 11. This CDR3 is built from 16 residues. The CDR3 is CASSQASGRGSETQYF. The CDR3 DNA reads TGTGCCAGCAGCCAAGCTAGCGGGAGAGGGTCGGAGACCCAGTACTTC.

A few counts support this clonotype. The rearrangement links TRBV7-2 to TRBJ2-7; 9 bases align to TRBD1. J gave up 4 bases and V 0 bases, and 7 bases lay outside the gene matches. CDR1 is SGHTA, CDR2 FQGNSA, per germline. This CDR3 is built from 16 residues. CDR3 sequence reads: CASSLAGQGQGYEQYF. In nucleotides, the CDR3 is TGTGCCAGCAGCTTAGCCGGACAGGGGCAAGGGTACGAGCAGTACTTC.

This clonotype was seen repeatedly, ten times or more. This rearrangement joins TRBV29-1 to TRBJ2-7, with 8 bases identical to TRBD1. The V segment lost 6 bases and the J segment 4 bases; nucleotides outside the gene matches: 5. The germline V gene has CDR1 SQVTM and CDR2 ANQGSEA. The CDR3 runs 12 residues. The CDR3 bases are TGCAGCGTCGGGACAGGCATATACGAGCAGTACTTC. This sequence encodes CSVGTGIYEQYF.

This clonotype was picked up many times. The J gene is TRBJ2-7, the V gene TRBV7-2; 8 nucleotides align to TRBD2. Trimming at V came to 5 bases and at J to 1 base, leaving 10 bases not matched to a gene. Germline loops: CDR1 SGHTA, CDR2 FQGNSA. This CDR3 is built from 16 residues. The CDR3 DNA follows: TGTGCCAGCAGCCCCACACTAGCGGCGAGTTCCTACGAGCAGTACTTC. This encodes CASSPTLAASSYEQYF. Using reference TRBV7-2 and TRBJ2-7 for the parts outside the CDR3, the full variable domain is GAGVSQSPSNKVTEKGKDVELRCDPISGHTALYWYRQSLGQGLEFLIYFQGNSAPDKSGLPSDRFSAERTGGSVSTLTIQRTQQEDSAVYLCASSPTLAASSYEQYFGPGTRLTVT.

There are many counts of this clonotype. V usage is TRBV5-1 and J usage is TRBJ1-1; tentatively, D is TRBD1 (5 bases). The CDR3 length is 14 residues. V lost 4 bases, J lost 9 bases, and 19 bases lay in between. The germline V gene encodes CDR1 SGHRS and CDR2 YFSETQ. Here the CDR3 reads CASSTGTPSFQAFF. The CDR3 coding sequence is TGCGCCAGCAGCACCGGGACGCCGTCGTTCCAAGCTTTCTTT.

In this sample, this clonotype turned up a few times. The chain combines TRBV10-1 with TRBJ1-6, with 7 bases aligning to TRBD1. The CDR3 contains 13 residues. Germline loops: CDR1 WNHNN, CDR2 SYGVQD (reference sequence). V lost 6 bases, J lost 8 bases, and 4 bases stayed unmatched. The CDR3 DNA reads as TGCGCCAGCAGCCGCGACAGGGATTCACCCCTCCACTTT. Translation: CASSRDRDSPLHF.

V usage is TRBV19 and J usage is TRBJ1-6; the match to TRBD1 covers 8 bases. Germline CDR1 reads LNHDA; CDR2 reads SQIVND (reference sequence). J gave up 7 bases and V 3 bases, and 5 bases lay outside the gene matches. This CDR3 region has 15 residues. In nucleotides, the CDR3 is TGTGCCAGTAGTATGGGGACAGGCCTAAATTCACCCCTCCACTTT. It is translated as CASSMGTGLNSPLHF.

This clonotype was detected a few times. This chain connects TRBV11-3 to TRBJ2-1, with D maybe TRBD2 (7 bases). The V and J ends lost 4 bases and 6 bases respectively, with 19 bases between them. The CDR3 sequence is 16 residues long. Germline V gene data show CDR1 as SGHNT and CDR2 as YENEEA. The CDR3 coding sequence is TGTGCCAGCAGCTCAGGAGGAGGGGGGGTCGTCAATGAGCAGTTCTTC. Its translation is CASSSGGGGVVNEQFF.

The CDR3 nucleotides are TGTGCCAGCAGCTTAGTTGCCGGGAGGCCAGTCACCGGGGAGCTGTTTTTT. Its protein product is CASSLVAGRPVTGELFF. The V and J genes are TRBV7-2 and TRBJ2-2; TRBD2 aligns across 7 bases. Germline V gives CDR1 SGHTA, CDR2 FQGNSA. The CDR3 totals 17 residues. With V trimmed by 1 base and J by 4 bases, 9 bases remained unmatched.

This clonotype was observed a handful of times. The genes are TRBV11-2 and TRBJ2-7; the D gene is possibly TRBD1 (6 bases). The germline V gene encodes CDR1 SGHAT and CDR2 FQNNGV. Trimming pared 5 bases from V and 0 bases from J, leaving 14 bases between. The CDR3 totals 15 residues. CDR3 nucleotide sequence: TGTGCCAGCAGCCAAACCGACAGGACCTCCTACGAGCAGTACTTC. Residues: CASSQTDRTSYEQYF.

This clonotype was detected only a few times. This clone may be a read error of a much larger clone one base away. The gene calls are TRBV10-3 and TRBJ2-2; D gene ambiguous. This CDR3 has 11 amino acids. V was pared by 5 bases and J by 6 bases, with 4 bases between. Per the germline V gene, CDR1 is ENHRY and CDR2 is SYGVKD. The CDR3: CAISYSGELFF. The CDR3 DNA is TGTGCCATCAGTTACTCCGGGGAGCTGTTTTTT.

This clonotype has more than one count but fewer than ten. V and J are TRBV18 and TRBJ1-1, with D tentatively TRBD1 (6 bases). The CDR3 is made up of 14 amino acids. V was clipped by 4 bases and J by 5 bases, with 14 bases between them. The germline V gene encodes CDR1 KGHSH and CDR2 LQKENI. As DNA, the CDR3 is TGTGCCAGCTCACTAGGACAGCAACCTACTGAAGCTTTCTTT. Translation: CASSLGQQPTEAFF.